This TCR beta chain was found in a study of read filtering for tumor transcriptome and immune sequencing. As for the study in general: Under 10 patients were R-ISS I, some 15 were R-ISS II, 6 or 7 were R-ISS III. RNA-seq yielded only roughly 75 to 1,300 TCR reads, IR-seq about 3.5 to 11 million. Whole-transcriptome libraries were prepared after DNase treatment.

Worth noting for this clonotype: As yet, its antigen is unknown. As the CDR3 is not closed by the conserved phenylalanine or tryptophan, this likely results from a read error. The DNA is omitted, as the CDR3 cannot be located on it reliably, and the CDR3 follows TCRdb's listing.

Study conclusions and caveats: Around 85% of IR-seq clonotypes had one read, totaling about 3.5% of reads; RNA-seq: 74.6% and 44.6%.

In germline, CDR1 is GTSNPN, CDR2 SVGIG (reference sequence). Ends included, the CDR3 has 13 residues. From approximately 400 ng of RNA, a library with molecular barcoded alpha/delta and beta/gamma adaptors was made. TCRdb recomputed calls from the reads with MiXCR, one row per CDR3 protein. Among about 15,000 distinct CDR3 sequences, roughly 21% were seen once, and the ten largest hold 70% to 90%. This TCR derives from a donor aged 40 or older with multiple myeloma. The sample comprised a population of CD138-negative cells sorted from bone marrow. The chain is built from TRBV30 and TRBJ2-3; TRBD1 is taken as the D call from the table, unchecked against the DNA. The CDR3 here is CAWSQRPIAFLRM.